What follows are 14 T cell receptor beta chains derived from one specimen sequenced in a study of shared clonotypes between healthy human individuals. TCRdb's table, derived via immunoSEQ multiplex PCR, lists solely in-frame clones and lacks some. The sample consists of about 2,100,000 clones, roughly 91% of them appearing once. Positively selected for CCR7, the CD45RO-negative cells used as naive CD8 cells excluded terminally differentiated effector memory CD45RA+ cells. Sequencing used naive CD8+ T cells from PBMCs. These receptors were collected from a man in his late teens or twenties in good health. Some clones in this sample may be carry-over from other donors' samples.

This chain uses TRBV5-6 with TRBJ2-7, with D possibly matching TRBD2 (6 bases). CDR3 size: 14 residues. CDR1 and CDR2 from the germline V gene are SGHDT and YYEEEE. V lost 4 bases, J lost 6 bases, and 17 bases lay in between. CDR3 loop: CASSVAGWGSEQYF. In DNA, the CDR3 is TGTGCCAGCAGCGTCGCGGGATGGGGATCCGAGCAGTACTTC.

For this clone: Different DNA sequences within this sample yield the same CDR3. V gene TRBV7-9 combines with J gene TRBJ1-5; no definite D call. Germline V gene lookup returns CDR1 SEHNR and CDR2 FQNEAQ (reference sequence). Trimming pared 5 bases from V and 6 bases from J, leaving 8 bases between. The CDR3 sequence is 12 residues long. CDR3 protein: CASSPGTQPQHF. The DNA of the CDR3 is TGTGCCAGCAGCCCTGGTACTCAGCCCCAGCATTTT.

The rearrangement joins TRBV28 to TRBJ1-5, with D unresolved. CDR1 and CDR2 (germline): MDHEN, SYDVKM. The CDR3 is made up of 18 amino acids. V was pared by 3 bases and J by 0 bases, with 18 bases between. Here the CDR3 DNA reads TGTGCCAGCAGTTTTAGTCTAATGTCACCCGATAGCAATCAGCCCCAGCATTTT. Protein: CASSFSLMSPDSNQPQHF. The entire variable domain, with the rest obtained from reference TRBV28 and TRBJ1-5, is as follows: DVKVTQSSRYLVKRTGEKVFLECVQDMDHENMFWYRQDPGLGLRLIYFSYDVKMKEKGDIPEGYSVSREKKERFSLILESASTNQTSMYLCASSFSLMSPDSNQPQHFGDGTRLSIL.

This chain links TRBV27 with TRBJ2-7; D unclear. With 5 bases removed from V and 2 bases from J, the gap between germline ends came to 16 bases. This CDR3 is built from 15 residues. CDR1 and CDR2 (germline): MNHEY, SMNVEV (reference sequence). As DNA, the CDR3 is TGTGCCAGCAGTACGGACGGAGATCTAGCCTACGAGCAGTACTTC. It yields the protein CASSTDGDLAYEQYF.

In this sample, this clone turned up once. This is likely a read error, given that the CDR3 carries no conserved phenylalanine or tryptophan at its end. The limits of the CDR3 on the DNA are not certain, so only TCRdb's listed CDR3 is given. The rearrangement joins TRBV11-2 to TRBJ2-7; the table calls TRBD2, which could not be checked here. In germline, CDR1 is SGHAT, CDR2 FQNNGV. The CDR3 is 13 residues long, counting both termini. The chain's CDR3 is CASSLEPLAGQSL.

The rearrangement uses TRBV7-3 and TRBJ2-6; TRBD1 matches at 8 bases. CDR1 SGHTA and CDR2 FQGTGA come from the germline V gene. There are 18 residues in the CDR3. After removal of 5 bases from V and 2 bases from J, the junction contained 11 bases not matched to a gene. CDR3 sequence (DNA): TGTGCCAGCAGCCCACGACAGGGGCCCCTAGCTGGGGCCAACGTCCTGACTTTC. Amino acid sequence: CASSPRQGPLAGANVLTF.

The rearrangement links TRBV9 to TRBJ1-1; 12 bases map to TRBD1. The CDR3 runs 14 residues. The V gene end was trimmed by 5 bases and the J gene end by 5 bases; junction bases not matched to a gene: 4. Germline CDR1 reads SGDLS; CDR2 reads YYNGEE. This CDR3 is CASSGDRGHTEAFF. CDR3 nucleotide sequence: TGTGCCAGCAGTGGGGACAGGGGGCATACTGAAGCTTTCTTT.

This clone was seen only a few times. CDR3 DNA sequence: TGCGCCAGCAGCCAGGAACGGGCGAGGGAGCAGTACTTC. This codes for CASSQERAREQYF. This rearrangement joins TRBV4-1 to TRBJ2-7; D gene unclear. Germline values: CDR1 MGHRA, CDR2 YSYEKL. Trimming took off 3 bases at V and 7 bases at J, with 13 bases between the two ends. The CDR3 covers 13 residues.

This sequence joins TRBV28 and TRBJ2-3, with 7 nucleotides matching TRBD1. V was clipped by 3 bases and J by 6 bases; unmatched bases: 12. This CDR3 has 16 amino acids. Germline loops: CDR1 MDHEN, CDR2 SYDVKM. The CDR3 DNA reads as TGTGCCAGCAGTTTTTTTCCCCGGGACAGTGACGATACGCAGTATTTT. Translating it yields CASSFFPRDSDDTQYF. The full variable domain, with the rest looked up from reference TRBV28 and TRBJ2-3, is DVKVTQSSRYLVKRTGEKVFLECVQDMDHENMFWYRQDPGLGLRLIYFSYDVKMKEKGDIPEGYSVSREKKERFSLILESASTNQTSMYLCASSFFPRDSDDTQYFGPGTRLTVL.

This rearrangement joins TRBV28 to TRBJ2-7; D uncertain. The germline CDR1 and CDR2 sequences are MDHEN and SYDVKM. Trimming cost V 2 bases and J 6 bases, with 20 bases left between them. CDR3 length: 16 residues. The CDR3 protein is CASSLPTRNLGPEQYF. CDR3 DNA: TGTGCCAGCAGTTTACCCACCCGTAACCTGGGCCCCGAGCAGTACTTC.

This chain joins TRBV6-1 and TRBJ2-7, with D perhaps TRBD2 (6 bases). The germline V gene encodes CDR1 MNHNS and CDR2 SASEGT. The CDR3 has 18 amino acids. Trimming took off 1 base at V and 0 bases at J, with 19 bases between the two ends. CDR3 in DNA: TGTGCCAGCAGTGAAGTTGGGGGTGGTGCGGGACTCTCCTACGAGCAGTACTTC. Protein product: CASSEVGGGAGLSYEQYF.

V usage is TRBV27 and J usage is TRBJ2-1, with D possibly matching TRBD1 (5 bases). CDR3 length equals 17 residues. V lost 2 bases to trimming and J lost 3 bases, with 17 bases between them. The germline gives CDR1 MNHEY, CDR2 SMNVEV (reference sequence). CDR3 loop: CASSLLTDWGFYNEQFF. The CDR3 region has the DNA TGTGCCAGCAGTTTACTGACAGACTGGGGATTCTACAATGAGCAGTTCTTC.

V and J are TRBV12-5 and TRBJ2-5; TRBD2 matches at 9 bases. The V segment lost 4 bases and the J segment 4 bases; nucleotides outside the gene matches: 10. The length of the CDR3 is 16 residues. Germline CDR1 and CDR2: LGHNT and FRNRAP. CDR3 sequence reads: CASGWGAGGIAETQYF. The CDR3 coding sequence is TGTGCTAGTGGTTGGGGCGCGGGGGGGATAGCAGAGACCCAGTACTTC. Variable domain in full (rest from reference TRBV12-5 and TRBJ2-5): DARVTQTPRHKVTEMGQEVTMRCQPILGHNTVFWYRQTMMQGLELLAYFRNRAPLDDSGMPKDRFSAEMPDATLATLKIQPSEPRDSAVYFCASGWGAGGIAETQYFGPGTRLLVL.

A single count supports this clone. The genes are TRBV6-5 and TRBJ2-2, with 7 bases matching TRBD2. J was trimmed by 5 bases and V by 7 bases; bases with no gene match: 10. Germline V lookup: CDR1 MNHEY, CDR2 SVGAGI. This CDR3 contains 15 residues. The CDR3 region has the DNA TGTGCCAGCACCTTAGGGAGGGAGGGGACCGGGGAGCTGTTTTTT. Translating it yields CASTLGREGTGELFF.